This TCR beta chain stems from a study of T cell clonotyping in hematopoietic cell transplantation. Regarding the study as a whole: CD4 and CD8 repertoire contributions could not be separated without sorting. Graft donor and pretransplant recipient Inverse Simpson Index values predicted broader posttransplant TCR diversity. Pathologically expanded recipient clonotypes increased progressively from day 30 to day 180 as diversity fell.

Germline CDR1 SGHVS, CDR2 FQNEAQ. This CDR3 is 14 amino acids long. Clones were read by immunoSEQ multiplex PCR, and TCRdb kept only the in-frame ones, dropping some. The repertoire has more than 9,000 clones, 50% to 65% of them found once; the top ten carry around 13%. This clone was observed a handful of times. What it binds is not known. V and J are TRBV7-8 and TRBJ2-5; TRBD1 aligns across 7 bases. The DNA end is more similar to TRBJ2-7, so the J call may be wrong. The clonotype comes from a female patient in her 50s who had an allogeneic stem cell transplant from an unrelated donor, so the T cells may come from the graft donor. Some clones in this sample may be carry-over from other donors' samples. Sequenced here: peripheral blood mononuclear cells, sampled 100 days after allogeneic stem cell transplant. CDR3: CASSLLRGPYEQYF. The DNA of the CDR3 is TGTGCCAGCAGCTTACTAAGGGGGCCTTACGAGCAGTACTTC.